One T cell receptor beta chain is described in this entry. Its antigen is as yet unknown. These data originate in a study of shared clonotypes between healthy human individuals. Study results and limitations: Deeper or shallower sequencing was expected to change how clonotypes are shared among donors.

Participating donors were healthy, HIV-negative adults free of recent acute infections or vaccinations. The CDR3 covers 15 residues. Germline values: CDR1 SGHTA, CDR2 FQGNSA. Trimming removed 5 bases from V and 8 bases from J; junction bases left unmatched: 10. TCRdb keeps only in-frame clones here, not all; method: immunoSEQ multiplex PCR. The sample yields fewer than 700,000 clones, roughly 79% seen once. The V and J genes are TRBV7-2 and TRBJ2-3, with 10 bases identical to TRBD2. This sequence was found in a woman aged 40 to 50 in good health. Some clones in this sample may be carry-over from other donors' samples. The specimen sequenced was PBMCs. The CDR3 loop is CASSPPALAGRTQYF. The CDR3 bases are TGTGCCAGCAGCCCCCCAGCACTAGCGGGACGTACGCAGTATTTT.